Listed below are T cell receptor beta chains from one sample, sequenced in a study of blood T cell repertoires in COVID-19. The protocol was immunoSEQ multiplex PCR, while the TCRdb copy is restricted to in-frame clones and leaves out a portion. In the table there are 200,000 to 300,000 clones, about 87% of which are singletons. Source material: PBMCs or T cells enriched from blood (not recorded which). The receptor source for this set is a woman in her forties with acute COVID-19. Both conserved end residues are part of each CDR3. A D gene is named only where the DNA matches it firmly.

j_call: TRBJ1-2; v_call: TRBV28; d_call: TRBD1; cdr3_aa: CASSFADRANYGYTF
j_call: TRBJ2-1; v_call: TRBV9; d_call: NA; cdr3_aa: CASSMEGRGEQFF
j_call: TRBJ2-5; v_call: TRBV7-2; d_call: NA; cdr3_aa: CASSLAFIHQETQYF
j_call: TRBJ1-5; v_call: TRBV19; d_call: NA; cdr3_aa: CASSPLLQPQHF
j_call: TRBJ2-1; v_call: TRBV7-6; d_call: NA; cdr3_aa: CASSLGGDSYNEQFF
j_call: TRBJ1-3; v_call: TRBV11-3; d_call: NA; cdr3_aa: CASSRLGGGNTIYF
j_call: TRBJ1-3; v_call: TRBV18; d_call: NA; cdr3_aa: CASSPPETGNTIYF
j_call: TRBJ1-2; v_call: TRBV5-1; d_call: TRBD1; cdr3_aa: CASSLAPGQGTPGYGYTF
j_call: TRBJ1-5; v_call: TRBV3-1/TRBV3-2; d_call: NA; cdr3_aa: CASSQDAGWDQPQHF
j_call: TRBJ2-3; v_call: TRBV18; d_call: TRBD2; cdr3_aa: CASSPRLAGVKGTTDTQYF
j_call: TRBJ2-7; v_call: TRBV15; d_call: NA; cdr3_aa: CATSREDMSAYEQYF